This T cell receptor (beta chain) was obtained from a study of T cell responses to AZD1222 COVID-19 vaccine. Produced via immunoSEQ multiplex PCR; TCRdb's table is partial and in-frame only. Of roughly 160,000 clones in the sample, 80% to 90% are singletons; the top ten hold roughly 6.9%. Regarding this clone: Its antigen remains unidentified.

Study-wide findings and caveats: Donors in the cohort were predominantly white British and more often female, and clonal diversity was possibly underestimated.

Germline V CDR1 and CDR2: PRHDT, FYEKMQ (reference sequence). Trimming pared 3 bases from V and 6 bases from J, leaving 10 bases between. The CDR3 runs to 13 residues. This chain uses TRBV13 with TRBJ2-3; weak D call: TRBD2 (5 bases). The source of this sequence is an adult in good health. The source material was peripheral blood, sampled on day 0 of AZD1222 vaccination. The CDR3 is CASSFRGIDTQYF. The CDR3 DNA is TGTGCCAGCAGCTTCCGAGGGATCGATACGCAGTATTTT.